The clone carrying this T cell receptor (beta chain) has only a few counts. These data belong to a study of blood T cell repertoires in COVID-19. Study as a whole: COVID-19 samples from acute and convalescent phases originated in the United States, Italy and Spain. T cells, B-cell-depleted T cells, or PBMCs supplied cDNA or gDNA.

As processed by the authors: Amplification of reference gene primers was used by the study to estimate nucleated cell counts. Clones were sequenced by immunoSEQ multiplex PCR, and TCRdb holds only the in-frame ones, with some missing. V, J and clone size are taken as reported in that table, and D and trimming were inferred from the DNA itself. This sample has about 200,000 clones; more than 75% occur once, and the top ten carry approximately 5.9%. The CDR3 spans 17 residues. Germline V gives CDR1 SNHLY, CDR2 FYNNEI. V gave up 2 bases and J gave up 1 base; unmatched junction bases: 10. The sequenced sample consisted of peripheral blood. The source is a man aged 80 or over with acute or convalescent COVID-19. J is TRBJ1-2 and V is TRBV2; TRBD1 aligns across 7 bases. The CDR3 nucleotides read TGTGCCAGCAGTGAATTGCTCAGGGGGAAAAGTAACTATGGCTACACCTTC. It translates to CASSELLRGKSNYGYTF.